This T cell receptor beta chain was captured in a study of tumor-infiltrating lymphocytes in primary liver carcinoma. Study observations and caveats: When set against blood, tumors had a significantly higher top-250-clone fraction (p = 0.039). Overlap between tumor regions exceeded overlap of tumor with adjacent tissue or blood.

The CDR3 extends over 13 amino acids. Per germline, CDR1 SGHAT and CDR2 FQNNGV. The V end lost 4 bases, the J end lost 4 bases, and 10 bases lay between the germline ends. Investigators took RNA and DNA out together from roughly 21-30 mg of unsorted bulk tissue. With around 500 ng total RNA as template and a constant-region primer, TCR beta cDNA was made. TCR beta libraries came from three nested multiplex PCR rounds using slightly modified ARM-PCR. Investigators reported that the first two PCR rounds, at 10 cycles each, used TRBV1-TRBV30 forward primers with a C-beta reverse primer. TCRdb processed the multiplex PCR reads anew with MiXCR; each CDR3 protein has one entry. The data show 100,000 to 150,000 distinct CDR3 sequences, around 60% seen once. Of note for this clonotype: Its antigen is not identified.

The chain is built from TRBV11-2 and TRBJ2-5; D is possibly TRBD2 (5 bases). This sequence was found in a woman aged 60-70 years with primary liver carcinoma and hepatitis B virus infection. Sequenced sample: liver tumor tissue from sampling region 3. Subset denoted: tumor region T3, left-lateral pole. The CDR3 loop is CASSYGLGETQYF. The CDR3, as DNA: TGTGCCAGCAGCTACGGACTGGGAGAGACCCAGTACTTC.